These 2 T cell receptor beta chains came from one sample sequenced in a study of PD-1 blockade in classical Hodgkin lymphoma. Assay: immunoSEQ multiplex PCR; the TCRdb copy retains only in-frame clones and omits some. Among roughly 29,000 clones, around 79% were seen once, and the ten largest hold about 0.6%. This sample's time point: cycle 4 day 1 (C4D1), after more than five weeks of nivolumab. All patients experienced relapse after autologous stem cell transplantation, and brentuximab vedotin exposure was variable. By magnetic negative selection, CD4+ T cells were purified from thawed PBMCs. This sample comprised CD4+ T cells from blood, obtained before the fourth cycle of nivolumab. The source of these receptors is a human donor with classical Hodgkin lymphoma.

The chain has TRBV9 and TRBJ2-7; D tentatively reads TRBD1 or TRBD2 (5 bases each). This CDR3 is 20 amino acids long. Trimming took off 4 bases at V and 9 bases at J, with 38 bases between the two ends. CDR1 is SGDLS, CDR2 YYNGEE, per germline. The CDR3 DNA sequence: TGTGCCAGCAGCCGCGGTCGACGACTCCCTCGGGACCGGGGAGACGGCGGGCAGTACTTC. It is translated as CASSRGRRLPRDRGDGGQYF.

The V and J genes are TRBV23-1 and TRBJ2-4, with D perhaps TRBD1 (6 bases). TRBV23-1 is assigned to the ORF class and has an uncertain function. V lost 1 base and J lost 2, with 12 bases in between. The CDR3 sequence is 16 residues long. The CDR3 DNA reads TGCGCCAGCAGTCAATACAGGGTCGCGTCCAAAAACATTCAGTACTTC. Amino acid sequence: CASSQYRVASKNIQYF.